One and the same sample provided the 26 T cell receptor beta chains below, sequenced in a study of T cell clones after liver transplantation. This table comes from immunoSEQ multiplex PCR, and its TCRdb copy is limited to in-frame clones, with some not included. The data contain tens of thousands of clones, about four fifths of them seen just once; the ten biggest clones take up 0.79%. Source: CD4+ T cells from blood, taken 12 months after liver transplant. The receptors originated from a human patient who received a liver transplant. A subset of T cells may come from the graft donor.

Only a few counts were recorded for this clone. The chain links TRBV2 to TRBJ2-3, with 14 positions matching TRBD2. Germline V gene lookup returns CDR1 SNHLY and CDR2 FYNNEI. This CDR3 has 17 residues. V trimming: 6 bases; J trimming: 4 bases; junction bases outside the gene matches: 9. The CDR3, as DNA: TGTGCCAGCAGCAGACTAGCGGGAGGGTCTGGCGCAGATACGCAGTATTTT. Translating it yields CASSRLAGGSGADTQYF. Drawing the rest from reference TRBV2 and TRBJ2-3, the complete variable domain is EPEVTQTPSHQVTQMGQEVILRCVPISNHLYFYWYRQILGQKVEFLVSFYNNEISEKSEIFDDQFSVERPDGSNFTLKIRSTKLEDSAMYFCASSRLAGGSGADTQYFGPGTRLTVL.

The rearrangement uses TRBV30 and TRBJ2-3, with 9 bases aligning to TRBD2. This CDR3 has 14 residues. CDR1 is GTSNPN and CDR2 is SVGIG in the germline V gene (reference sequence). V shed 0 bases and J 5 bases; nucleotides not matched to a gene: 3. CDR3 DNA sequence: TGTGCCTGGAGTGTAGGAGCGGGAGGAGATACGCAGTATTTT. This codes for CAWSVGAGGDTQYF.

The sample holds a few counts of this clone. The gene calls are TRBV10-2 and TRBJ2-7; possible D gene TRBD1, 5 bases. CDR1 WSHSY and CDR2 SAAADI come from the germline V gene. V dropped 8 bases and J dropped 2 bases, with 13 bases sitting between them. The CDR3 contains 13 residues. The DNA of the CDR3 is TGCGCCAGCGGCACACAGGCGACCTACGAGCAGTACTTC. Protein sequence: CASGTQATYEQYF.

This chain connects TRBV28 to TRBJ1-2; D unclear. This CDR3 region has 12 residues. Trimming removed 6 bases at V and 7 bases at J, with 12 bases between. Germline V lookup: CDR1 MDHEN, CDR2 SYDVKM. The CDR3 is CASSLQGIGYTF. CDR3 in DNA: TGTGCCAGCAGCCTCCAAGGGATTGGCTACACCTTC.

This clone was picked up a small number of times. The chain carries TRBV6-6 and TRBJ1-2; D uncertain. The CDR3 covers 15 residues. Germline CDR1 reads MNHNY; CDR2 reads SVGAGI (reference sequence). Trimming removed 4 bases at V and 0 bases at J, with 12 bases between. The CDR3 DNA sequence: TGTGCCAGCAGTTCCTCCGGACTGGCTAACTATGGCTACACCTTC. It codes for CASSSSGLANYGYTF.

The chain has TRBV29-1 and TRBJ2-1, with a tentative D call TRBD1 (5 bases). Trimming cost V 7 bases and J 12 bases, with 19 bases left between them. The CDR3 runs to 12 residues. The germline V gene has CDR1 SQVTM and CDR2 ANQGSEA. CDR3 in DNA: TGCAGCGGAACAGGTCCTTCTCTGATGCAGTTCTTC. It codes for CSGTGPSLMQFF.

The CDR3 DNA reads TGTGCCAGCAGGACAGGGGGCTCGCCGTGGGAAAATCAGCCCCAGCATTTT. Translation: CASRTGGSPWENQPQHF. This sequence joins TRBV27 and TRBJ1-5; 10 nucleotides line up with TRBD1. The V gene end was trimmed by 6 bases and the J gene end by 4 bases; junction bases not matched to a gene: 12. The CDR3 runs to 17 residues. CDR1 and CDR2 from the germline V gene are MNHEY and SMNVEV (reference sequence).

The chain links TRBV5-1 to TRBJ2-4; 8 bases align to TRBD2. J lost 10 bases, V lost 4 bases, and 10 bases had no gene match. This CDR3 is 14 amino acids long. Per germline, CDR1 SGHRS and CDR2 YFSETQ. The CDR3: CASSDTSGQFIQYF. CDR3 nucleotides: TGCGCCAGCAGCGATACTAGCGGCCAATTTATTCAGTACTTC.

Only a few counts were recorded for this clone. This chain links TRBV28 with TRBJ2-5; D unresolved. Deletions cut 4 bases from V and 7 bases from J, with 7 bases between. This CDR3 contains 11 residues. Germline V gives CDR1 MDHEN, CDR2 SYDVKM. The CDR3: CASSSLPTQYF. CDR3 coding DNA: TGTGCCAGCAGTTCCCTCCCGACCCAGTACTTC.

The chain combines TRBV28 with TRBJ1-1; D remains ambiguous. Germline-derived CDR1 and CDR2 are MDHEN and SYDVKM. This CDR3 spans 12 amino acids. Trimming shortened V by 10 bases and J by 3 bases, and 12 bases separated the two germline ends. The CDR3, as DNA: TGTGCCACTCGCCGAGCGGACACTGAAGCTTTCTTT. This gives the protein CATRRADTEAFF.

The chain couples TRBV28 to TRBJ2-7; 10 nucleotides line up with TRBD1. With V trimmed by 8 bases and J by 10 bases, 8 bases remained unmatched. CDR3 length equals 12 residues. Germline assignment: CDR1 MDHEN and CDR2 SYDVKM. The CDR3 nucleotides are TGTGCCAGCGAGAAGGACAGGGGGGTCCAGTACTTC. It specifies CASEKDRGVQYF.

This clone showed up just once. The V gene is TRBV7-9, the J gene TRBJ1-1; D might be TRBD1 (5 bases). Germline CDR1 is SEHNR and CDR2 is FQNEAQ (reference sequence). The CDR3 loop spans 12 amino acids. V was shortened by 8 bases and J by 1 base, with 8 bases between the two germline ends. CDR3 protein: CASGTGNTEAFF. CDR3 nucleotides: TGTGCCAGCGGCACAGGGAACACTGAAGCTTTCTTT.

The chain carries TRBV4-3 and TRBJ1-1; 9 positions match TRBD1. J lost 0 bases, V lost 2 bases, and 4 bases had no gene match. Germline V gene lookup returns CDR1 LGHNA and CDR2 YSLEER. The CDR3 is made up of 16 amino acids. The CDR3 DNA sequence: TGCGCCAGCAGCCAACGTGGACAGGGGATGAACACTGAAGCTTTCTTT. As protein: CASSQRGQGMNTEAFF.

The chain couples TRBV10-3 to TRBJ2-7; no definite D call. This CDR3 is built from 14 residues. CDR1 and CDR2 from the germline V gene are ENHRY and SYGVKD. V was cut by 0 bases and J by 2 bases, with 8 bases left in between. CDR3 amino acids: CAISESASTYEQYF. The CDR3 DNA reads TGTGCCATCAGTGAGTCAGCCAGCACCTACGAGCAGTACTTC.

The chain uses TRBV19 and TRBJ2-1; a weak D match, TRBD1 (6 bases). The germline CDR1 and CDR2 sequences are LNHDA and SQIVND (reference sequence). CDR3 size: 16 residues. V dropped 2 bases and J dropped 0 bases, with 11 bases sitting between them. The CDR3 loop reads CASSILTGNSYNEQFF. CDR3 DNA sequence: TGTGCCAGTAGTATATTAACAGGGAACTCCTACAATGAGCAGTTCTTC.

The CDR3 sequence is CASSLGSARRTDTQYF. Written as DNA, the CDR3 is TGTGCCAGCAGCTTGGGGAGCGCGAGGAGGACAGATACGCAGTATTTT. The chain couples TRBV5-6 to TRBJ2-3; maybe TRBD2 (5 bases). V was trimmed by 0 bases and J by 3 bases, leaving 14 bases between them. This CDR3 has 16 amino acids. The germline gives CDR1 SGHDT, CDR2 YYEEEE.

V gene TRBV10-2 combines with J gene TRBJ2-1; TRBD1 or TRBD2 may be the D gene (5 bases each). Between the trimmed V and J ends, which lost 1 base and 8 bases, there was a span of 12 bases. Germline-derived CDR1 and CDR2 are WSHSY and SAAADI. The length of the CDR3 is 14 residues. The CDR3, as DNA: TGCGCCAGCAGTGAGTTTAGGGGACGAGATGAGCAGTTCTTC. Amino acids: CASSEFRGRDEQFF.

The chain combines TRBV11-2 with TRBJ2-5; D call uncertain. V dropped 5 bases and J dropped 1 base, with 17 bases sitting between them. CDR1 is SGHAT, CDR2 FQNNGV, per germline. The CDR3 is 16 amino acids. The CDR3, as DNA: TGTGCCAGCAGCCACCGGTTATTGTCCTTCCAAGAGACCCAGTACTTC. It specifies CASSHRLLSFQETQYF.

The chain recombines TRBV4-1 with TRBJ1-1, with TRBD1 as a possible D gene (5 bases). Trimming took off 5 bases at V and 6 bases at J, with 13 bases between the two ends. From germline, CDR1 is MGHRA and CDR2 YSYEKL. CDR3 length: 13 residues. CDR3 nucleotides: TGCGCCAGCAGCGACAGAGGTCTGGCTGAAGCTTTCTTT. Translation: CASSDRGLAEAFF.

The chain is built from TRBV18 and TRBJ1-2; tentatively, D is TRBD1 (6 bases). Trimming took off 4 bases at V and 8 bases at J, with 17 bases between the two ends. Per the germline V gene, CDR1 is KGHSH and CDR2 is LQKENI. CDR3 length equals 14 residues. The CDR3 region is CASSRDRTVSGYTF. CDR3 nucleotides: TGTGCCAGCTCACGCGACCGGACAGTATCGGGCTACACCTTC.

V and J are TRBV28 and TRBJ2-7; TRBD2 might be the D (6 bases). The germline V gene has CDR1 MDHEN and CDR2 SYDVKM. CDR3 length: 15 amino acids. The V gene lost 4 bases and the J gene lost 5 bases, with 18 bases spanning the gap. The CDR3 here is CASSWAAGVINEQYF. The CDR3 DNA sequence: TGTGCCAGCAGTTGGGCAGCGGGTGTCATCAACGAGCAGTACTTC.

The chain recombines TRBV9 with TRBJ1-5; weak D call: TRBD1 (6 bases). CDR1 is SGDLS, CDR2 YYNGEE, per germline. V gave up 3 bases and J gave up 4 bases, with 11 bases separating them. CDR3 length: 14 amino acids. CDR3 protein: CASSATGANQPQHF. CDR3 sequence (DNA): TGTGCCAGCAGCGCGACAGGAGCTAATCAGCCCCAGCATTTT.

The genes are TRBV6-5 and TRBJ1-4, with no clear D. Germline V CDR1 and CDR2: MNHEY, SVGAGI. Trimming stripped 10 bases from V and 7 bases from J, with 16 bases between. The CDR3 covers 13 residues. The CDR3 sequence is CATRRVDGEKLFF. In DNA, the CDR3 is TGTGCCACGAGGAGGGTGGATGGTGAAAAACTGTTTTTT.

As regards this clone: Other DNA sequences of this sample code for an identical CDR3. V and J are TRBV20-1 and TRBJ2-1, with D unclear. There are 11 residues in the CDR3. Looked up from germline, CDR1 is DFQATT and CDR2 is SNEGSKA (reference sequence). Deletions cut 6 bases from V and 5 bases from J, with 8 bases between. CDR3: CSAARNNEQFF. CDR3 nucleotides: TGCAGTGCCGCCCGGAACAATGAGCAGTTCTTC.

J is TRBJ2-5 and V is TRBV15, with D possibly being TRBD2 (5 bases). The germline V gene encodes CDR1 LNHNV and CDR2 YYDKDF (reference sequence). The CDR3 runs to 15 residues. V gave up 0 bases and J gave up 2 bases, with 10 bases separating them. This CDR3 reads CATSRDRGPQETQYF. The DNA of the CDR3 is TGTGCCACCAGCAGAGATCGCGGGCCTCAAGAGACCCAGTACTTC.

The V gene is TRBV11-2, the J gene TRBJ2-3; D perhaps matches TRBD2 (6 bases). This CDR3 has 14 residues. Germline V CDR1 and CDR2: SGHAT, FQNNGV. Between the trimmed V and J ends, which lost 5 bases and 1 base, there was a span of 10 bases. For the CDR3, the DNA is TGTGCCAGCAGCCGTATAGCGGGCACAGATACGCAGTATTTT. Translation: CASSRIAGTDTQYF.